This T cell receptor (beta chain) was captured in a study of early T cells in non-severe SARS-CoV-2 infection. Across the study: Bulk RNA taken from unsorted whole blood was sequenced, leaving chains unpaired.

Separate cDNA molecules each had unique molecular identifiers attached to them. TCRdb redid the calling of the 5' RACE reads with MiXCR, one entry per CDR3 protein. Among about 56,000 distinct CDR3 sequences listed, about 10% were seen once. Germline CDR1 LGHNA, CDR2 YNFKEQ. V shed 0 bases and J 8 bases; nucleotides not matched to a gene: 11. This CDR3 has 16 amino acids. This TCR was recovered from an adult who was a healthcare worker with PCR-confirmed SARS-CoV-2 infection or an uninfected control (not recorded which). Sample: whole blood. The chain joins TRBV4-2 to TRBJ2-3; TRBD2 matches at 7 bases. CDR3 coding DNA: TGTGCCAGCAGCCAAGATCCGGCTAGCGGAGCCGGTACGCAGTATTTT. This encodes CASSQDPASGAGTQYF.